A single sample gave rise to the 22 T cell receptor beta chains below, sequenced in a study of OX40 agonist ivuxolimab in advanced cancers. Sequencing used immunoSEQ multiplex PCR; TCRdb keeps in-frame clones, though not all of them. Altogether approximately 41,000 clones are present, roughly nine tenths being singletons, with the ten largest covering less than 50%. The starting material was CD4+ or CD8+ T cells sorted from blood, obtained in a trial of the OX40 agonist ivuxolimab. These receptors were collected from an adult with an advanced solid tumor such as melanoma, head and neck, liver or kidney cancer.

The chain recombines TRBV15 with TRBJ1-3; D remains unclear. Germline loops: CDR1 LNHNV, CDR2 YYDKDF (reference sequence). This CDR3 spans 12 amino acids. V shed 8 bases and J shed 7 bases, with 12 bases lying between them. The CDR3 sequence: CATRETGNTIYF. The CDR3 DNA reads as TGTGCCACCCGGGAGACGGGTAACACCATATATTTT.

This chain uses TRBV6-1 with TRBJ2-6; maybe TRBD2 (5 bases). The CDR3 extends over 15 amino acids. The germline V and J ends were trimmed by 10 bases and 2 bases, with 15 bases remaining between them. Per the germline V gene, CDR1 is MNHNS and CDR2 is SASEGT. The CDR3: CAILTFGAGANVLTF. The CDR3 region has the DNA TGTGCCATCCTGACCTTCGGGGCTGGGGCCAACGTCCTGACTTTC.

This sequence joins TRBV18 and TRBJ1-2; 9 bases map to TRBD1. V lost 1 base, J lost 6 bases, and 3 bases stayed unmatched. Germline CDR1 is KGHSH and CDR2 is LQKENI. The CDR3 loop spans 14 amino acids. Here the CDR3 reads CASSPRDRADGYTF. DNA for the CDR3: TGTGCCAGCTCACCACGGGACAGGGCGGATGGCTACACCTTC.

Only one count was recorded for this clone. CDR3 sequence (DNA): TGCGCCAGCAGCCAGTTAAGTGGCTATGGCTACACCTTC. This translates into CASSQLSGYGYTF. The chain carries TRBV4-3 and TRBJ1-2; D remains unclear. V lost 3 bases to trimming and J lost 4 bases, with 9 bases between them. Germline V CDR1 and CDR2: LGHNA, YSLEER. The CDR3 contains 13 residues.

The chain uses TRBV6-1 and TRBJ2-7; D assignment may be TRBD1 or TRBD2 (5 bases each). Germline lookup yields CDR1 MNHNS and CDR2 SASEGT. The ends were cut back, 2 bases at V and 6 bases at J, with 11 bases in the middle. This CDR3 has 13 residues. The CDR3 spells CASSENVGVEQYF. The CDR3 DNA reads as TGTGCCAGCAGTGAAAATGTGGGGGTCGAGCAGTACTTC.

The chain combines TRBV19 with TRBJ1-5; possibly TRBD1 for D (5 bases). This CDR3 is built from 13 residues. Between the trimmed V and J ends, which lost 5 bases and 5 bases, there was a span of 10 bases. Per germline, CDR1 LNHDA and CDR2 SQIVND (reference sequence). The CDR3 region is CASSGGDHQPQHF. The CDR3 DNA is TGTGCCAGTAGTGGGGGGGATCATCAGCCCCAGCATTTT.

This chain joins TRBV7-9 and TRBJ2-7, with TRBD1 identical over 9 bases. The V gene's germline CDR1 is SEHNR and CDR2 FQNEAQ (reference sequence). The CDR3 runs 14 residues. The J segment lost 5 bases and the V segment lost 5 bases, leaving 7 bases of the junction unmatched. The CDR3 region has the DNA TGTGCCAGCAGCCTCCCGGACAGGGGCCACGAGCAGTACTTC. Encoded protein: CASSLPDRGHEQYF.

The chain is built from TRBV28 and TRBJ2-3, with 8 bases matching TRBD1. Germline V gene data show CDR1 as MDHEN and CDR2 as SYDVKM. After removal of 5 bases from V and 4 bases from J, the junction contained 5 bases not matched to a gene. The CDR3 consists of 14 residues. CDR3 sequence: CASSTDRGSDTQYF. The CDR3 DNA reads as TGTGCCAGCAGTACTGACAGGGGCTCAGATACGCAGTATTTT.

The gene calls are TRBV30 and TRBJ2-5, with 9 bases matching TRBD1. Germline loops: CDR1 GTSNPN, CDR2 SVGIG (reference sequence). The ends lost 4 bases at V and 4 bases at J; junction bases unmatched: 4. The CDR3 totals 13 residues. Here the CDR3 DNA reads TGTGCCTGGACCGGGACAGGGTTAGAGACCCAGTACTTC. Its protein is CAWTGTGLETQYF.

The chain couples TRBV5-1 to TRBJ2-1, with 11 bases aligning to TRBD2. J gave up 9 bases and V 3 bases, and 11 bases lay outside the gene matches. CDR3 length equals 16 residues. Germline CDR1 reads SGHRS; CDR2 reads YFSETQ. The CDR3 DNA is TGCGCCAGCAGCTCATTAGCGGGGGGGCCGGTAGTTGAGCAGTTCTTC. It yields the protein CASSSLAGGPVVEQFF.

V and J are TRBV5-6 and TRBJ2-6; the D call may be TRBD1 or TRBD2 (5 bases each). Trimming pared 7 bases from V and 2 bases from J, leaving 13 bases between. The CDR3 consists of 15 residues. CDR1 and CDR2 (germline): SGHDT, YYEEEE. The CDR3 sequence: CASFAVGAGANVLTF. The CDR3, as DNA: TGTGCCAGCTTCGCTGTGGGGGCTGGGGCCAACGTCCTGACTTTC.

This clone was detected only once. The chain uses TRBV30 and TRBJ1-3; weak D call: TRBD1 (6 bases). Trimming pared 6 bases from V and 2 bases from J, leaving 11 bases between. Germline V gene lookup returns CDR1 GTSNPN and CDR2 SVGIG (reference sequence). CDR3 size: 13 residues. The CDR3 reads CACPGTPGNTIYF. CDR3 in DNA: TGTGCCTGCCCCGGGACACCTGGAAACACCATATATTTT. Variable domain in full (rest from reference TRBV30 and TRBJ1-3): SQTIHQWPATLVQPVGSPLSLECTVEGTSNPNLYWYRQAAGRGLQLLFYSVGIGQISSEVPQNLSASRPQDRQFILSSKKLLLSDSGFYLCACPGTPGNTIYFGEGSWLTVV.

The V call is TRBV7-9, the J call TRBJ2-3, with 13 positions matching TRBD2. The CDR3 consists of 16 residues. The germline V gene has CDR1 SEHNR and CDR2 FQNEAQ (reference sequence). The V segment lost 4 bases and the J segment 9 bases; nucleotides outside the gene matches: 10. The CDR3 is CASSSTSGGAQGTQYF. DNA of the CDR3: TGTGCCAGCAGCTCCACTAGCGGGGGGGCCCAGGGCACGCAGTATTTT.

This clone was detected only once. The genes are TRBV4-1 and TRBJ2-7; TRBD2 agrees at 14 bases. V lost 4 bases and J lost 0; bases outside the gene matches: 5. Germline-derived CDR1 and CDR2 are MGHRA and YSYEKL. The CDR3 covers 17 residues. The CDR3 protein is CASSPGTSGGASYEQYF. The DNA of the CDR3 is TGCGCCAGCAGCCCAGGGACTAGCGGGGGCGCCTCCTACGAGCAGTACTTC.

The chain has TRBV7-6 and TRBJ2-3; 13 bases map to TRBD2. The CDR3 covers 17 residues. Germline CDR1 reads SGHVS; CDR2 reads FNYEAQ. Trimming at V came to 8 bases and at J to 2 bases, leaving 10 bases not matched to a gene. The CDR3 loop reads CASGAGTSGISTDTQYF. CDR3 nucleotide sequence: TGTGCCAGCGGCGCTGGGACTAGCGGGATCTCCACAGATACGCAGTATTTT.

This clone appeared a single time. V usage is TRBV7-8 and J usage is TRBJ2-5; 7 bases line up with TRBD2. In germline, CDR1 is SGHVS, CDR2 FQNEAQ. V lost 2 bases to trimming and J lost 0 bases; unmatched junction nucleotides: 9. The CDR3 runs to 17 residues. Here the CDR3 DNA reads TGTGCCAGCAGCTTAAGTTCGGCGGGAGATAACCAAGAGACCCAGTACTTC. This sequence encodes CASSLSSAGDNQETQYF.

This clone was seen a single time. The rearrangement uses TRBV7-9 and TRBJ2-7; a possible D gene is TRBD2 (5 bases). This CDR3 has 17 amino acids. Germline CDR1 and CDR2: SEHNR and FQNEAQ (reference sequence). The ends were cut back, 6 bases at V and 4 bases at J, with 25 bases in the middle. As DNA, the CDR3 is TGTGCCAGCAGTTCTCATACCGGGATTACCGAGAGGTACGAGCAGTACTTC. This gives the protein CASSSHTGITERYEQYF.

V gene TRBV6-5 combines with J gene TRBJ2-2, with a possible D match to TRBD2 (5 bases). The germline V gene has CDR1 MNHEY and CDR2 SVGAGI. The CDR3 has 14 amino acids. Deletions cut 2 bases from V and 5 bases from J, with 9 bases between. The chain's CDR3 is CASSYGLLTGELFF. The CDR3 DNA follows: TGTGCCAGCAGTTACGGACTCCTAACCGGGGAGCTGTTTTTT.

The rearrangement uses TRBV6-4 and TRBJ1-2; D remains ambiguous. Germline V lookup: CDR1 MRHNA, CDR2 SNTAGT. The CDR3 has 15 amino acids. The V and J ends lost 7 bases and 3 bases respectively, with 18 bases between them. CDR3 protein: CASILAEDGDYGYTF. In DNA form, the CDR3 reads TGTGCCAGCATCCTGGCCGAGGACGGGGACTATGGCTACACCTTC.

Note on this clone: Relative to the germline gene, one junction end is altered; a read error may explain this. CDR3 nucleotides: TGCGCCAGCAGCTTACCTTATAATTCACCCCTCCACTTT. This codes for CASSLPYNSPLHF. The rearrangement joins TRBV7-2 to TRBJ1-6, with D hard to call. The V gene's germline CDR1 is SGHTA and CDR2 FQGNSA. This CDR3 has 13 residues.

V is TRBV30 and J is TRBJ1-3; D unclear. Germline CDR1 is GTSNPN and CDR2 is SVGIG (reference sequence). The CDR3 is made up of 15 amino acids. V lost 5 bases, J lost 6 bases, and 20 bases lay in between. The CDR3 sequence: CAWPIESNLKNTIYF. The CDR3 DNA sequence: TGTGCCTGGCCCATAGAGAGTAATCTCAAAAACACCATATATTTT.

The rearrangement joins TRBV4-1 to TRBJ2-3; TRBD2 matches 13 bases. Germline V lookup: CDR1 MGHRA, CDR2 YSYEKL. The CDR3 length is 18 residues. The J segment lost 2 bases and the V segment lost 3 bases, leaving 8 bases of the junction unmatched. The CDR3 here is CASSQDRLAGGLTDTQYF. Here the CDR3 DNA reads TGCGCCAGCAGCCAGGACCGACTAGCGGGGGGCCTCACAGATACGCAGTATTTT.